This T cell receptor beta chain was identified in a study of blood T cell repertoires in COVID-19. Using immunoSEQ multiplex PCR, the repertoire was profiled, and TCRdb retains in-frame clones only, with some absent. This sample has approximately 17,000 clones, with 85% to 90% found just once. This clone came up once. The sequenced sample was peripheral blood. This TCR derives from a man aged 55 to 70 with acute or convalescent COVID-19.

The CDR3 reads CASSLRAGLVGEQFF. The DNA for the CDR3 is TGCGCCAGCAGCTTGCGGGCGGGGCTGGTAGGTGAGCAGTTCTTC. The chain carries TRBV5-1 and TRBJ2-1; D may be TRBD2 (6 bases). Germline assignment: CDR1 SGHRS and CDR2 YFSETQ. Between the trimmed V and J ends, which lost 1 base and 9 bases, there was a span of 17 bases. This CDR3 has 15 residues.